The following is a TCR beta chain sequence with its context. The sample is drawn from a study of Ad26.COV2.S vaccination and SARS-CoV-2 variants. Study in general: The authors gave Ad26.COV2.S intramuscularly, either once or twice 56 days apart.

The CDR3 contains 17 residues. The germline V gene has CDR1 SGHDT and CDR2 YYEEEE. After removal of 4 bases from V and 4 bases from J, the junction contained 9 bases not matched to a gene. The treatment here: some 19 received Ad26.COV2.S at low or high dose, single or two shots; 5 received placebo; per-sample allocation not given. Specimens were obtained on day 63 following the first vaccine or placebo injection. Clones were sequenced by immunoSEQ multiplex PCR, and TCRdb holds only the in-frame ones, with some missing. Here the sample spans approximately 480,000 clones, around 85% being singletons. This sequence joins TRBV5-6 and TRBJ2-2, with TRBD1 identical over 11 bases. The sample consisted of peripheral blood, taken in a trial of Ad26.COV2.S vaccine versus placebo. The sequence derives from a person between 18 and 65 years old who received the Ad26.COV2.S COVID-19 vaccine or a placebo. This chain's CDR3 is CASSGRTGGLGTGELFF. The CDR3 bases are TGTGCCAGCAGCGGTCGGACAGGGGGCTTGGGCACCGGGGAGCTGTTTTTT.